This T cell receptor beta chain stems from a study of shared clonotypes between healthy human individuals. Whole-study context: CD4 naive and CD4 memory each took three plates per donor, while CD8 naive took two and CD8 memory one.

The CDR3 is 14 amino acids. V lost 7 bases, J lost 1 base, and 13 bases lay in between. Germline V gives CDR1 LNHDA, CDR2 SQIVND (reference sequence). General study results and limits: Sequencing of the sorted subsets was shown by rarefaction to be incomplete despite large depth. The authors expected sequencing depth to affect clonotype sharing among donors.

A note on this clone: Its antigen is currently unknown.

The table came from immunoSEQ multiplex PCR; TCRdb's copy has only in-frame clones and leaves some out. The profile shows about 980,000 clones, over 75% of them singletons. The rearrangement uses TRBV19 and TRBJ1-1; D is unresolved. Sequencing was carried out using memory CD4+ T cells sorted from blood. Noted subset: CD45RA-negative fraction. The origin of this receptor is a man aged 18 to 29 in good health. The CDR3 region is CASIPPRPNTEAFF. As DNA, the CDR3 is TGTGCCAGTATACCACCGAGACCGAACACTGAAGCTTTCTTT.